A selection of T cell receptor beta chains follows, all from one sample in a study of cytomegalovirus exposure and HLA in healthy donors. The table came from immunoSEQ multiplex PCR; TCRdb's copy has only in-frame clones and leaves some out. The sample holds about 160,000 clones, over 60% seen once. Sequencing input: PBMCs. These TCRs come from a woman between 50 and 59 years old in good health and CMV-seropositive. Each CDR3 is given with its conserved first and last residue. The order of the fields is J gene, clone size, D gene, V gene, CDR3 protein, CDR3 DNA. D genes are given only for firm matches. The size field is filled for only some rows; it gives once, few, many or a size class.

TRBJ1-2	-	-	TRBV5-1	CASSRVRATDGYTF	TGCGCCAGCAGTAGGGTCAGGGCAACGGATGGCTACACCTTC
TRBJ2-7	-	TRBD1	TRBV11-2	CASSSGQGRYEQYF	TGTGCCAGCAGCTCCGGACAGGGGAGGTACGAGCAGTACTTC
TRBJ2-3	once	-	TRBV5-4	CASSLRGEGDTQYF	TGTGCCAGCAGCTTAAGGGGGGAGGGAGATACGCAGTATTTT
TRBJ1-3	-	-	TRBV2	CASSAWGLGNTIYF	TGTGCCAGCAGCGCCTGGGGGCTCGGAAACACCATATATTTT
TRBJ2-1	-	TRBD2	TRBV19	CASSFRIAGDNEQFF	TGTGCCAGTAGTTTCAGAATAGCGGGAGACAATGAGCAGTTCTTC
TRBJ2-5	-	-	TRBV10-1	CASSDGGAGETQYF	TGCGCCAGCAGTGATGGCGGGGCAGGAGAGACCCAGTACTTC
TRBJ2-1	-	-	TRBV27	CASSRPGHYNEQFF	TGTGCCAGCAGCAGACCGGGACATTACAATGAGCAGTTCTTC
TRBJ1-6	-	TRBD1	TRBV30	CAWDRGFFNSPLHF	TGTGCCTGGGACAGGGGTTTTTTCAATTCACCCCTCCACTTT
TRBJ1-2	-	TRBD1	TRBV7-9	CASTLGGTGIYGYTF	TGTGCCAGCACCTTAGGGGGGACAGGGATCTATGGCTACACCTTC
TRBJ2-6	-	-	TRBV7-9	CASSRSGAGANVLTF	TGTGCCAGCAGCCGATCAGGGGCTGGGGCCAACGTCCTGACTTTC
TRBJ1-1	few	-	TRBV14	CASSQQVNTEAFF	TGTGCCAGCAGCCAACAGGTTAACACTGAAGCTTTCTTT
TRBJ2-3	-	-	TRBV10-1	CASSSGLFTDTQYF	TGCGCCAGCAGTTCAGGACTGTTCACAGATACGCAGTATTTT
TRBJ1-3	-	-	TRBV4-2	CASSQGWSSGNTIYF	TGTGCCAGCAGCCAAGGCTGGAGCTCTGGAAACACCATATATTTT
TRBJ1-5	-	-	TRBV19	CASSMIASNQPQHF	TGTGCCAGTAGTATGATCGCGAGCAATCAGCCCCAGCATTTT
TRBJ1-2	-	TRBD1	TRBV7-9	CASSLATGGRAGGYTF	TGTGCCAGCAGCTTAGCGACAGGGGGCAGAGCGGGAGGCTACACCTTC
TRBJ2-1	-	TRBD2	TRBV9	CASSVTSGSPSEQFF	TGTGCCAGCAGCGTCACTAGCGGGAGTCCGAGCGAGCAGTTCTTC